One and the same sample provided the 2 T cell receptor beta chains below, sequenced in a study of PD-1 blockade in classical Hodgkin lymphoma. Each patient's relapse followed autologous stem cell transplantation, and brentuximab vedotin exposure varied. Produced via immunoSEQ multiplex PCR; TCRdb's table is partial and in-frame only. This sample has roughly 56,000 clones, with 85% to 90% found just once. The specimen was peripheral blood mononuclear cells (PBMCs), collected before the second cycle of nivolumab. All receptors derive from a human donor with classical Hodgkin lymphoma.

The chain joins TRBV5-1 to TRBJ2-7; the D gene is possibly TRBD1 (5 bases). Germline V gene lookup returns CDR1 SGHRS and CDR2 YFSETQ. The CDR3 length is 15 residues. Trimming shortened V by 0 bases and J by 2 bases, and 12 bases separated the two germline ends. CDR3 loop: CASSLEMGRAYEQYF. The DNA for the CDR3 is TGCGCCAGCAGCTTGGAGATGGGGCGAGCCTACGAGCAGTACTTC. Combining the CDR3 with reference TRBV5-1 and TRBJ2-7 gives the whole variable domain KAGVTQTPRYLIKTRGQQVTLSCSPISGHRSVSWYQQTPGQGLQFLFEYFSETQRNKGNFPGRFSGRQFSNSRSEMNVSTLELGDSALYLCASSLEMGRAYEQYFGPGTRLTVT.

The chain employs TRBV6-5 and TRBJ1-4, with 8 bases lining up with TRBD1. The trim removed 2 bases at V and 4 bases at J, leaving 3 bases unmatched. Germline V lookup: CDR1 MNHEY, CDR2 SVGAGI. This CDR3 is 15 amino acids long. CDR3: CASSYATGDNEKLFF. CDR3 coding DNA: TGTGCCAGCAGTTACGCGACAGGGGATAATGAAAAACTGTTTTTT.